This TCR beta chain comes out of a study of response to subunit inactivated influenza vaccine. Each CDR3 protein gets one entry after TCRdb re-called the RT-PCR reads with MiXCR. This table holds hundreds of thousands of distinct CDR3 sequences, approximately 14% found once. CDR1 SGHRS and CDR2 YFSETQ come from the germline V gene. The ends lost 0 bases at V and 5 bases at J; junction bases unmatched: 3. The CDR3 runs to 14 residues. The table lists this clonotype with many counts. The sequence was collected from a man between 50 and 59 years old who received an inactivated influenza vaccine. The input for sequencing was PBMCs from blood, taken 12 days after vaccination. The J gene is TRBJ1-2, the V gene TRBV5-1, with 8 bases lining up with TRBD1. The chain's CDR3 is CASSLGTGQYGYTF. The CDR3 DNA reads as TGCGCCAGCAGCTTGGGGACAGGGCAATATGGCTACACCTTC.